This TCR beta chain was recorded in a study of blood T cell repertoires in COVID-19. Overall study context: Acute and convalescent COVID-19 specimens originated in the United States, Italy and Spain. PBMCs, B-cell-depleted T cells, or T cells provided the cDNA or gDNA that made up the material.

Patients from Seattle were sampled longitudinally, starting during active infection. From germline, CDR1 is SGDLS and CDR2 YYNGEE. V lost 0 bases and J lost 6; bases outside the gene matches: 3. This CDR3 is 15 amino acids long. Original analysis: Amplification of reference gene primers was used by the study to estimate nucleated cell counts. Only in-frame clones appear in the TCRdb table, and some are missing; sequencing was by immunoSEQ multiplex PCR. From that table come the V and J calls and clone size; the DNA was used to work out D and trimming. Of some 87,000 clones listed, around nine tenths are singletons.

The origin of this receptor is a human donor with COVID-19, enrolled during active disease. The donor label of this sample is uncertain. The sample comprised peripheral blood. The chain recombines TRBV9 with TRBJ2-7; TRBD2 matches 13 bases. This CDR3 reads CASSVGTSGSIEQYF. The DNA of the CDR3 is TGTGCCAGCAGCGTAGGGACTAGCGGGAGTATCGAGCAGTACTTC.